The next 21 T cell receptor beta chains were all read from a single sample in a study of T cell repertoires in cytomegalovirus infection. TCRdb fed the reads into MiXCR, producing one record per CDR3 protein. The repertoire holds fewer than 350,000 distinct CDR3 sequences, with around 9.5% as singletons. The sample taken for sequencing was PBMCs. The origin of the receptors is a human donor in good health (CMV status not recorded). Some clones in this sample may be carry-over from other donors' samples.

The chain is built from TRBV18 and TRBJ2-7; D gene ambiguous. CDR1 is KGHSH and CDR2 is LQKENI in the germline V gene. With 1 base removed from V and 5 bases from J, the gap between germline ends came to 3 bases. This CDR3 is built from 11 residues. CDR3 nucleotide sequence: TGTGCCAGCTCACCACAGGACGAGCAGTACTTC. Its protein is CASSPQDEQYF.

This clonotype occurred a few times. CDR3 in DNA: TGTGCCAGCAGAAACGGGGGTTCTGGGGCCAACGTCCTGACTTTC. As protein: CASRNGGSGANVLTF. The chain has TRBV6-5 and TRBJ2-6; possibly TRBD2 for D (6 bases). Germline V lookup: CDR1 MNHEY, CDR2 SVGAGI. The CDR3 consists of 15 residues. Trimming removed 6 bases from V and 1 base from J, with 10 bases in between.

This clonotype was observed many times. The chain employs TRBV4-1 and TRBJ2-1; TRBD2 agrees at 14 bases. The CDR3 length is 15 residues. J lost 10 bases, V lost 4 bases, and 6 bases had no gene match. The germline CDR1 and CDR2 sequences are MGHRA and YSYEKL. In nucleotides, the CDR3 is TGCGCCAGCAGCCGCGGGACTAGCGGGGGTGAAGAGCAGTTCTTC. This sequence encodes CASSRGTSGGEEQFF.

This clonotype was seen more than once but under ten times. V usage is TRBV15 and J usage is TRBJ2-3, with D unresolved. Germline-derived CDR1 and CDR2 are LNHNV and YYDKDF (reference sequence). The CDR3 contains 16 residues. Trimming shortened V by 0 bases and J by 3 bases, and 13 bases separated the two germline ends. Written as DNA, the CDR3 is TGTGCCACCAGCAGAGACCGTGGTCAATTGACAGATACGCAGTATTTT. As protein: CATSRDRGQLTDTQYF.

This clonotype was seen only a few times. This chain connects TRBV4-1 to TRBJ1-1; 12 bases map to TRBD1. J lost 11 bases, V lost 1 base, and 8 bases had no gene match. Germline V CDR1 and CDR2: MGHRA, YSYEKL. The CDR3 extends over 15 amino acids. In nucleotides, the CDR3 is TGCGCCAGCAGCCAAGCTGGGACAGGGGGCCGAGGGGCTTTCTTT. Protein sequence: CASSQAGTGGRGAFF.

This clonotype has at least ten counts. This chain links TRBV7-2 with TRBJ1-4; TRBD1 is a possible D gene (5 bases). Trimming stripped 6 bases from V and 1 base from J, with 18 bases between. CDR1 SGHTA and CDR2 FQGNSA come from the germline V gene. This CDR3 comprises 17 residues. As DNA, the CDR3 is TGTGCCAGCAGTTCCCGGGAGGGTCAGGGAACTAATGAAAAACTGTTTTTT. Protein sequence: CASSSREGQGTNEKLFF.

By proportion, this clonotype is medium-sized. The rearrangement links TRBV7-2 to TRBJ2-1, with 10 bases aligning to TRBD2. The V gene's germline CDR1 is SGHTA and CDR2 FQGNSA. The CDR3 loop spans 16 amino acids. V gave up 6 bases and J gave up 3 bases; unmatched junction bases: 8. This CDR3 reads CASSPSGSTRYNEQFF. DNA for the CDR3: TGTGCCAGCAGTCCTAGCGGGAGTACCCGCTACAATGAGCAGTTCTTC.

The chain couples TRBV7-6 to TRBJ2-5; no clear D. Germline V gives CDR1 SGHVS, CDR2 FNYEAQ. The ends were cut back, 3 bases at V and 2 bases at J, with 10 bases in the middle. The CDR3 contains 14 residues. The CDR3 DNA reads as TGTGCCAGCAGCTTTGGGGTGTGGCAAGAGACCCAGTACTTC. It encodes CASSFGVWQETQYF.

This sequence joins TRBV10-3 and TRBJ1-5; tentative D call: TRBD1 (5 bases). Germline V CDR1 and CDR2: ENHRY, SYGVKD. The length of the CDR3 is 16 residues. V was cut by 0 bases and J by 7 bases, with 16 bases left in between. The CDR3 loop is CAISESTGQGRQPQHF. The CDR3 nucleotides read TGTGCCATCAGTGAGTCGACCGGGCAGGGAAGGCAGCCCCAGCATTTT.

Notes on this clonotype: As the CDR3 is not closed by the conserved phenylalanine or tryptophan, this likely results from a read error. The DNA is omitted, as the CDR3 cannot be located on it reliably, and the CDR3 follows TCRdb's listing. The genes are TRBV7-2 and TRBJ2-1; the D call TRBD2 from the table was never checked on the DNA. The germline gives CDR1 SGHTA, CDR2 FQGNSA. The CDR3 comprises 13 residues, both ends counted. CDR3 region: CAPHPPLAARRGN.

This clonotype has more than one count but fewer than ten. The chain has TRBV20-1 and TRBJ2-7, with D unclear. The germline CDR1 and CDR2 sequences are DFQATT and SNEGSKA (reference sequence). V lost 0 bases to trimming and J lost 5 bases, with 5 bases between them. The CDR3 covers 11 residues. CDR3 sequence reads: CSARDLDEQYF. CDR3 in DNA: TGCAGTGCTAGAGACTTGGACGAGCAGTACTTC.

The chain combines TRBV9 with TRBJ2-3, with D possibly matching TRBD2 (5 bases). With 0 bases removed from V and 5 bases from J, the gap between germline ends came to 13 bases. Germline values: CDR1 SGDLS, CDR2 YYNGEE. This CDR3 comprises 15 residues. CDR3 residues: CASSVGGPAGDTQYF. Here the CDR3 DNA reads TGTGCCAGCAGCGTAGGTGGCCCCGCGGGAGATACGCAGTATTTT. The full variable domain, rest sourced from reference TRBV9 and TRBJ2-3, is DSGVTQTPKHLITATGQRVTLRCSPRSGDLSVYWYQQSLDQGLQFLIQYYNGEERAKGNILERFSAQQFPDLHSELNLSSLELGDSALYFCASSVGGPAGDTQYFGPGTRLTVL.

This clonotype was picked up many times. The V and J genes are TRBV12-3 or TRBV12-4 and TRBJ2-5; perhaps D is TRBD1 or TRBD2 (6 bases each). This CDR3 comprises 13 residues. V lost 4 bases to trimming and J lost 5 bases, with 11 bases between them. CDR3 DNA: TGTGCCAGCAGTTCAACAGGGAGGGAGACCCAGTACTTC. Translated, it gives CASSSTGRETQYF.

The chain employs TRBV4-3 and TRBJ2-2; 8 bases are shared with TRBD1. The CDR3 covers 15 residues. Trimming at V came to 4 bases and at J to 4 bases, leaving 5 bases not matched to a gene. The germline gives CDR1 LGHNA, CDR2 YSLEER. CDR3 bases: TGCGCCAGCAGCCCGGGACAGGAGCTCACCGGGGAGCTGTTTTTT. Its protein is CASSPGQELTGELFF.

In this sample, this clonotype turned up a few times. V is TRBV7-9 and J is TRBJ1-1, with D possibly TRBD1 on 5 matching bases. Germline assignment: CDR1 SEHNR and CDR2 FQNEAQ (reference sequence). The CDR3 contains 16 residues. V lost 1 base to trimming and J lost 1 base, with 13 bases between them. The CDR3 is CASSLGGARRNTEAFF. The CDR3 bases are TGTGCCAGCAGCTTAGGTGGGGCCAGAAGGAACACTGAAGCTTTCTTT. The full variable domain, completed using reference TRBV7-9 and TRBJ1-1, is DTGVSQNPRHKITKRGQNVTFRCDPISEHNRLYWYRQTLGQGPEFLTYFQNEAQLEKSRLLSDRFSAERPKGSFSTLEIQRTEQGDSAMYLCASSLGGARRNTEAFFGQGTRLTVV.

The V gene is TRBV12-3 or TRBV12-4, the J gene TRBJ1-1, with no clear D. The CDR3 extends over 14 amino acids. The V gene lost 2 bases and the J gene lost 4 bases, with 11 bases spanning the gap. CDR3 sequence: CASSLKPGVTEAFF. DNA for the CDR3: TGTGCCAGCAGTTTAAAGCCCGGGGTCACTGAAGCTTTCTTT.

The chain employs TRBV4-1 and TRBJ2-1, with 8 bases fitting TRBD1. The CDR3 is 16 amino acids. Losses at the gene ends were 3 bases for V and 0 bases for J; bases not matched to a gene: 4. The germline CDR1 and CDR2 sequences are MGHRA and YSYEKL. The CDR3 nucleotides read TGCGCCAGCAGCCATGGACAGGGTTACTCCTACAATGAGCAGTTCTTC. It specifies CASSHGQGYSYNEQFF.

A few counts support this clonotype. The genes are TRBV6-2 or TRBV6-3 and TRBJ2-5; TRBD2 agrees at 10 bases. The CDR3 loop spans 15 amino acids. V shed 8 bases, J shed 5 bases, and the junction held 11 bases outside the gene matches. Looked up from germline, CDR1 is MNHEY and CDR2 is SVGEGT. In DNA form, the CDR3 reads TGTGCCAGCTTGATTAGCGGGAGGCCCGGGGAGACCCAGTACTTC. Translated, it gives CASLISGRPGETQYF.

This clonotype was seen at least ten times. The junction does not match germline at one end; this may be a read error. For the CDR3, the DNA is TGTGCCAGCAGCGTAGCGGGGGGGCCGGGTACGCAGTATTTT. Protein sequence: CASSVAGGPGTQYF. The rearrangement links TRBV7-2 to TRBJ2-3; 11 bases align to TRBD2. CDR3 length equals 14 residues. Germline-derived CDR1 and CDR2 are SGHTA and FQGNSA.

The gene calls are TRBV25-1 and TRBJ2-2; tentatively, D is TRBD1 (6 bases). Germline V gives CDR1 MGHDK, CDR2 SYGVNS. V was trimmed by 5 bases and J by 1 base, leaving 14 bases between them. The length of the CDR3 is 16 residues. CDR3 sequence reads: CASSIRGGLNTGELFF. DNA of the CDR3: TGTGCCAGCAGTATCCGAGGGGGTCTGAACACCGGGGAGCTGTTTTTT.

This rearrangement joins TRBV7-6 to TRBJ2-1, with D tentatively TRBD2 (6 bases). CDR1 is SGHVS, CDR2 FNYEAQ, per germline. The CDR3 runs 13 residues. The V gene lost 5 bases and the J gene lost 10 bases, with 15 bases spanning the gap. DNA of the CDR3: TGTGCCAGCAGCGGAGAACTCCGGGGGGAGCAGTTCTTC. This sequence encodes CASSGELRGEQFF.